This T cell receptor (beta chain) was recorded in a study of T cells in localized non-small cell lung cancer. Study-wide points: Longer overall survival was linked to higher blood T cell density.

With regard to this clone: The antigen is unknown.

The CDR3 contains 16 residues. Germline V CDR1 and CDR2: SGHDN, FVKESK. J lost 5 bases, V lost 7 bases, and 13 bases had no gene match. The protocol was immunoSEQ multiplex PCR, while the TCRdb copy is restricted to in-frame clones and leaves out a portion. The sample yields roughly 28,000 clones, approximately 78% seen once. This TCR was sampled from a woman aged 35 to 70 with stage I lung adenocarcinoma. The sequencing used peripheral blood, collected before any cancer treatment. This sequence joins TRBV14 and TRBJ2-1; TRBD2 matches at 8 bases. The CDR3 nucleotides read TGTGCCAGCAACCCCCTCAGGTCGGGGGGGGACAATGAGCAGTTCTTC. This gives the protein CASNPLRSGGDNEQFF.